This T cell receptor beta chain was captured in a study of human T cells and chemical hapten exposure. Overall study: Among samples, TCR yields varied mainly because of small differences in pooled library volume. General study points: DPC sensitization did not alter TCRs above 1 in 1000 frequency.

Whole blood that had not been fractionated was the source of extracted total RNA. Trimming removed 5 bases at V and 0 bases at J, with 12 bases between. From germline, CDR1 is SGHTA and CDR2 FQGNSA. CDR3 length: 15 amino acids. Within the library, unique molecular identifiers were attached to each individual cDNA molecule. TCRdb re-called the 5' RACE reads through MiXCR, storing one row per CDR3 protein. Of around 140,000 distinct CDR3 sequences listed, 4.1% are singletons. This clonotype was seen a handful of times. Its target is not known. The chain employs TRBV7-2 and TRBJ2-3; D uncertain. The sequence came from a female donor in good health. The CDR3 region has the DNA TGTGCCAGCAGCGCCAGACTCGGTAGCACAGATACGCAGTATTTT. It specifies CASSARLGSTDTQYF.